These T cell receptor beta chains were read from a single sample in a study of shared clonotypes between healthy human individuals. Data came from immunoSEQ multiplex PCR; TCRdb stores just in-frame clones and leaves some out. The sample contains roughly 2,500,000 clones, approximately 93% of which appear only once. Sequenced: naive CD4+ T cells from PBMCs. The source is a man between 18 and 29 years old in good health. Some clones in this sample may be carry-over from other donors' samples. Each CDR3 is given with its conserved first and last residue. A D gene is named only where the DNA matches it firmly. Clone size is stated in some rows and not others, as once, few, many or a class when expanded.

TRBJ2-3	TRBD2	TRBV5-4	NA	CASSSPLAGSTDTQYF	TGTGCCAGCAGCTCGCCGTTAGCGGGAAGCACAGATACGCAGTATTTT
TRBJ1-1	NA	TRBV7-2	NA	CASSPLGVARLNTEAFF	TGTGCCAGCAGCCCTCTAGGGGTCGCACGGTTGAACACTGAAGCTTTCTTT
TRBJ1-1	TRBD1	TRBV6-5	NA	CASSVQGARNTEAFF	TGTGCCAGCAGTGTACAGGGGGCGAGGAACACTGAAGCTTTCTTT
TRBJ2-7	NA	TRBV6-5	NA	CASSPRTGEGEQYF	TGTGCCAGCAGTCCTCGGACGGGAGAAGGCGAGCAGTACTTC
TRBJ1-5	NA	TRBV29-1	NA	CSVEMGGDQPQHF	TGCAGCGTTGAAATGGGGGGGGATCAGCCCCAGCATTTT
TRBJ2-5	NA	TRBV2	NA	CASSGVTGQETQYF	TGTGCCAGCAGTGGGGTAACAGGGCAAGAGACCCAGTACTTC
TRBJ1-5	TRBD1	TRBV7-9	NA	CASSLDRGNQPQHF	TGTGCCAGCAGTTTGGACAGGGGCAATCAGCCCCAGCATTTT
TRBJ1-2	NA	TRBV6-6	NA	CASSYSITNGYTF	TGTGCCAGCAGTTACTCGATAACAAATGGCTACACCTTC
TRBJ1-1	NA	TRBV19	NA	CASSSRGFTEAFF	TGTGCCAGTAGTTCCCGGGGCTTCACTGAAGCTTTCTTT
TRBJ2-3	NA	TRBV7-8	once	CASSLVVQLTDTQYF	TGTGCCAGCAGCTTAGTGGTACAGTTGACAGATACGCAGTATTTT
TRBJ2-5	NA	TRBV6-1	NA	CAATGRETQYF	TGTGCCGCAACAGGGAGGGAGACCCAGTACTTC
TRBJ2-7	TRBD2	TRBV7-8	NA	CASSLVVAGGRYEQYF	TGTGCCAGCAGCTTAGTGGTGGCGGGAGGACGCTACGAGCAGTACTTC
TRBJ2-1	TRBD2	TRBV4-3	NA	CASSQDGLAGYSYNEQFF	TGCGCCAGCAGCCAAGATGGGCTAGCGGGATACTCCTACAATGAGCAGTTCTTC
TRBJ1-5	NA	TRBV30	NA	CAWTRQTGGPQHF	TGTGCCTGGACTAGGCAGACCGGGGGGCCCCAGCATTTT
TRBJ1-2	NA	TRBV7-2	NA	CASSFQDGPYGYTF	TGTGCCAGCAGCTTTCAAGACGGGCCCTATGGCTACACCTTC
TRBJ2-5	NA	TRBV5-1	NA	CASSLGEDGKETQYF	TGCGCCAGCAGCTTGGGAGAGGACGGAAAAGAGACCCAGTACTTC
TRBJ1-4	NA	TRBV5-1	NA	CASSLDRAGNNEKLFF	TGCGCCAGCAGCTTGGATCGCGCAGGGAATAATGAAAAACTGTTTTTT
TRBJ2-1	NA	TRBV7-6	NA	CASSRTFGEQFF	TGTGCCAGCAGCCGGACCTTCGGGGAGCAGTTCTTC
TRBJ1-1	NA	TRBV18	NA	CASSLNTEAFF	TGTGCCAGCTCACTTAACACTGAAGCTTTCTTT
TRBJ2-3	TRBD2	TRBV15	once	CATSSGRAADTQYF	TGTGCCACCAGCAGCGGGAGGGCCGCAGATACGCAGTATTTT
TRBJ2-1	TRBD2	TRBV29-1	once	CSVENGGNEQFF	TGCAGCGTGGAAAACGGGGGGAATGAGCAGTTCTTC
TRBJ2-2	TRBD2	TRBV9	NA	CASSVGRGRLAGDPNTGELFF	TGTGCCAGCAGCGTAGGAAGAGGAAGACTAGCGGGAGACCCGAACACCGGGGAGCTGTTTTTT
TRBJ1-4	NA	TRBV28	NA	CASSLPSGAEKLFF	TGTGCCAGCAGTTTACCCTCGGGGGCCGAAAAACTGTTTTTT
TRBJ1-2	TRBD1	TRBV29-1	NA	CSVSPRQGVGYGYTF	TGCAGCGTTAGTCCCCGGCAGGGGGTCGGCTATGGCTACACCTTC
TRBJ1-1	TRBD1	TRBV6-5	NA	CASNGQGLGNTEAFF	TGTGCCAGCAACGGACAGGGGCTCGGGAACACTGAAGCTTTCTTT
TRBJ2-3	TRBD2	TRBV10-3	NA	CAIGSPASGRADTQYF	TGTGCCATCGGGAGCCCGGCTAGCGGGAGGGCAGATACGCAGTATTTT
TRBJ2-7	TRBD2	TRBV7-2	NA	CASSLGGTSEYEQYF	TGTGCCAGCAGCTTAGGGGGGACTAGCGAGTACGAGCAGTACTTC
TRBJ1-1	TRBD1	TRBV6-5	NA	CASSYHGTGDTEAFF	TGTGCCAGCAGTTACCACGGGACAGGGGACACTGAAGCTTTCTTT
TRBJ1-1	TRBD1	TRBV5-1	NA	CASSLGQGGNTEAFF	TGCGCCAGCAGCTTAGGACAGGGGGGGAACACTGAAGCTTTCTTT
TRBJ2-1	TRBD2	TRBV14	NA	CASSQVSGNEQFF	TGTGCCAGCAGCCAAGTTAGCGGGAATGAGCAGTTCTTC
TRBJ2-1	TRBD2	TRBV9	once	CASSVGGTSLGYNEQFF	TGTGCCAGCAGCGTCGGGGGGACTAGTTTGGGCTACAATGAGCAGTTCTTC
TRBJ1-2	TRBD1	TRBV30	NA	CAWISRRGHGYTF	TGTGCCTGGATTTCCCGGAGGGGGCATGGCTACACCTTC
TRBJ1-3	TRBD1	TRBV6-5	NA	CASSDRGRGNTIYF	TGTGCCAGCAGTGACAGGGGGCGAGGAAACACCATATATTTT
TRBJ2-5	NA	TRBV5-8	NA	CASSFSRGANHQETQYF	TGTGCCAGCAGCTTCTCCAGGGGGGCGAATCACCAAGAGACCCAGTACTTC
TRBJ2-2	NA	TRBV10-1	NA	CASSGDTGELFF	TGCGCCAGCAGTGGCGACACCGGGGAGCTGTTTTTT
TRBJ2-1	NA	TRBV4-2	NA	CASRDGPYNEQFF	TGTGCCAGCAGGGACGGGCCTTACAATGAGCAGTTCTTC
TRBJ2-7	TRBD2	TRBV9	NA	CASSPSGLAGRREQYF	TGTGCCAGCAGCCCCTCAGGACTAGCGGGACGGCGCGAGCAGTACTTC
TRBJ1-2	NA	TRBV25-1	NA	CASSPPPGGVSYGYTF	TGTGCCAGCAGTCCTCCACCGGGTGGAGTCTCCTATGGCTACACCTTC
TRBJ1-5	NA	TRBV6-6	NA	CASRAGEGNQPQHF	TGTGCCAGCAGGGCAGGGGAGGGCAATCAGCCCCAGCATTTT
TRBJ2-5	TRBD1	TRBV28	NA	CASKSTGARQETQYF	TGTGCCAGCAAGTCTACAGGGGCCCGCCAAGAGACCCAGTACTTC
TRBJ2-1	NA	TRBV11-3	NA	CASSPTRGRYNEQFF	TGTGCCAGCAGCCCCACTAGGGGGAGATACAATGAGCAGTTCTTC